At least ten counts were recorded for the clone carrying this TCR beta chain. What it binds is unknown. The sample comes from a study of response to subunit inactivated influenza vaccine. TCRdb independently ran MiXCR on the RT-PCR reads; one entry per CDR3 protein. This table holds about 180,000 distinct CDR3 sequences, nearly 9.5% found once. Study-wide results and caveats: It was suggested by the authors that few new T cells are recruited by each seasonal influenza vaccination.

The V gene lost 1 base and the J gene lost 10 bases, with 11 bases spanning the gap. The CDR3 loop spans 14 amino acids. Germline V gene data show CDR1 as SEHNR and CDR2 as FQNEAQ (reference sequence). This chain links TRBV7-9 with TRBJ1-6, with a weak D call TRBD1 (5 bases). This TCR was sampled from a man over 45 who received an inactivated influenza vaccine. The starting material was non-naive T cells sorted from PBMCs, obtained on the day of vaccination. The CDR3 region is CASSLGDFGSPLHF. As DNA, the CDR3 is TGTGCCAGCAGCTTAGGGGACTTCGGGTCACCCCTCCACTTT.